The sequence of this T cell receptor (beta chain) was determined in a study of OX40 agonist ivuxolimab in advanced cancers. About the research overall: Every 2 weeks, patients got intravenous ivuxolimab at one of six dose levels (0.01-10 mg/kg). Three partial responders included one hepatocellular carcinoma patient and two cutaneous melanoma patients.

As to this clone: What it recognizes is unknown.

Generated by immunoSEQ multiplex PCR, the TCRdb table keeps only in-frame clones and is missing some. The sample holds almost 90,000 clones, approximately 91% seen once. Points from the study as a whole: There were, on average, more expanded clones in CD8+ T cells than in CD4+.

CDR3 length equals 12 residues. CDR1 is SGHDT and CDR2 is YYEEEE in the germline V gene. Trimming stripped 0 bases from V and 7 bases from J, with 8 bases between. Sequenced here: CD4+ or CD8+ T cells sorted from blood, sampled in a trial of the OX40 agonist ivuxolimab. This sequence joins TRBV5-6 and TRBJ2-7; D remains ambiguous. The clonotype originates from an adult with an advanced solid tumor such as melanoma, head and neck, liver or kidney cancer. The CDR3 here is CASSLGHLEQYF. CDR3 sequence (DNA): TGTGCCAGCAGCTTGGGACACCTAGAGCAGTACTTC.